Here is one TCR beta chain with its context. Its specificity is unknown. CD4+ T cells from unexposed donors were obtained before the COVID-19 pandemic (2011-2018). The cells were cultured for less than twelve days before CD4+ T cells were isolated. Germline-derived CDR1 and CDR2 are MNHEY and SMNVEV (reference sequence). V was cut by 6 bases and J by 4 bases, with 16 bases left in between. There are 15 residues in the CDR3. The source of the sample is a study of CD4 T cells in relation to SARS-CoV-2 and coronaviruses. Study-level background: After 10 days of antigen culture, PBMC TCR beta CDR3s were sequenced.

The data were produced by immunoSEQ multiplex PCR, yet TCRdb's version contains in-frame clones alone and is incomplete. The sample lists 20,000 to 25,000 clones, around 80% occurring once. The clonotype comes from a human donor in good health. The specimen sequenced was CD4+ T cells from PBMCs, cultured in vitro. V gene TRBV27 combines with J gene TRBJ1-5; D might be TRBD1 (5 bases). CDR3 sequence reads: CASRPRGEDNQPQHF. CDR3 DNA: TGTGCCAGCAGGCCCCGGGGGGAGGATAATCAGCCCCAGCATTTT.